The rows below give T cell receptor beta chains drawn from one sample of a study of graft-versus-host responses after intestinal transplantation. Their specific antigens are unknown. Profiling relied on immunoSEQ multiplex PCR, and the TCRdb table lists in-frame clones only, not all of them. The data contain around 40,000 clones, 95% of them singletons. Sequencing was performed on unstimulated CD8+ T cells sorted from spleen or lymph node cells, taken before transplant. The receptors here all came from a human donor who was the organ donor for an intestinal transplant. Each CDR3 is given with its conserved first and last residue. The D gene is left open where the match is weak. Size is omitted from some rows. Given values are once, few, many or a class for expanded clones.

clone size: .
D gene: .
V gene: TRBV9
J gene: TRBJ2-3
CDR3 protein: CASSVGGFADTQYF
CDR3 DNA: TGTGCCAGCAGCGTAGGAGGGTTTGCAGATACGCAGTATTTT

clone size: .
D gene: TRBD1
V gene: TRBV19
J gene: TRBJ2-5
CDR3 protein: CASRDRGKETQYF
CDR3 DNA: TGTGCCAGTAGGGACAGGGGAAAAGAGACCCAGTACTTC

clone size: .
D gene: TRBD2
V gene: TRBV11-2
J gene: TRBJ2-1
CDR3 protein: CASSGYLTGGPGEQFF
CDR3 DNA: TGTGCCAGCAGCGGCTACTTAACGGGGGGGCCGGGGGAGCAGTTCTTC

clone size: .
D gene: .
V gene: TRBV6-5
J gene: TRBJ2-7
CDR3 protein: CAGLWTASYEQYF
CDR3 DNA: TGTGCCGGGTTGTGGACGGCTTCCTACGAGCAGTACTTC

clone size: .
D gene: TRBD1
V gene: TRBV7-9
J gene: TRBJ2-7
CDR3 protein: CASSLVSEDRLNF
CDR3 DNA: TGTGCCAGCAGCTTAGTATCGGAGGACAGGCTAAACTTC

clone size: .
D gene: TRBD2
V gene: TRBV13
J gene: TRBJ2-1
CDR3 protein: CASSGRLAGGMDEQFF
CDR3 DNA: TGTGCCAGCAGCGGCCGACTAGCGGGGGGCATGGATGAGCAGTTCTTC

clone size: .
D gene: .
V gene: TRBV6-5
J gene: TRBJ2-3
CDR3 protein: CASSYSRQTPTDTQYF
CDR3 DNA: TGTGCCAGCAGTTACTCCCGACAGACACCCACAGATACGCAGTATTTT

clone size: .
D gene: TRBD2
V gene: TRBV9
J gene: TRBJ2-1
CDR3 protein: CASSVELAGEDEQFF
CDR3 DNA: TGTGCCAGCAGCGTAGAATTAGCGGGGGAGGATGAGCAGTTCTTC

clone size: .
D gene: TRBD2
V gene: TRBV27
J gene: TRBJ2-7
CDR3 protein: CASSPGAPLSGVDFGEQYF
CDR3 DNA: TGTGCCAGCAGTCCCGGGGCCCCATTAAGCGGGGTAGATTTCGGCGAGCAGTACTTC

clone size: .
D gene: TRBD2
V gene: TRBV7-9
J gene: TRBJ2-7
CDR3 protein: CASSLTAGASSYEQYF
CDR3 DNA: TGTGCCAGCAGCCTTACAGCGGGGGCCAGCTCCTACGAGCAGTACTTC

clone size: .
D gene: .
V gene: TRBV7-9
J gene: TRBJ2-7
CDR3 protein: CASSLVPGYEQYF
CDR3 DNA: TGTGCCAGCAGCTTGGTTCCCGGTTACGAGCAGTACTTC

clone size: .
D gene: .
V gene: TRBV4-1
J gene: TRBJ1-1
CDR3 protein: CASSQEGTLTGEAFF
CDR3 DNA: TGCGCCAGCAGCCAAGAAGGAACGCTAACAGGGGAAGCTTTCTTT

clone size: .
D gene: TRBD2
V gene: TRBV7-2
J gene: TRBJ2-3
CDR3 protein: CASSPSGTSTDTQYF
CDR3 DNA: TGTGCCAGCAGCCCAAGCGGGACTAGCACAGATACGCAGTATTTT

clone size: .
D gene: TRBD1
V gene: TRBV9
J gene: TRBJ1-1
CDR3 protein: CASSVGGGSHEAFF
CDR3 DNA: TGTGCCAGCAGCGTAGGAGGGGGCAGCCATGAAGCTTTCTTT

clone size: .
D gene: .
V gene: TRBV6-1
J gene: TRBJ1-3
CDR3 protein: CASSVFPSSGNTIYF
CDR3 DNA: TGTGCCAGCAGTGTTTTCCCAAGCTCTGGAAACACCATATATTTT

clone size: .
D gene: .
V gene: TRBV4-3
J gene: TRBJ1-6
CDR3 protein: CASSHETGINSPLHF
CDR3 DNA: TGCGCCAGCAGCCATGAAACAGGAATCAATTCACCCCTCCACTTT

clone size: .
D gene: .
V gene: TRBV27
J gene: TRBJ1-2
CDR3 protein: CASSTGPYGYTF
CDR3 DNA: TGTGCCAGCAGTACCGGACCCTATGGCTACACCTTC

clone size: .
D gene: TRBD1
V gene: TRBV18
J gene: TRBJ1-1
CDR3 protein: CASSPYRGDTEAFF
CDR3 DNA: TGTGCCAGCTCACCTTACAGGGGGGACACTGAAGCTTTCTTT

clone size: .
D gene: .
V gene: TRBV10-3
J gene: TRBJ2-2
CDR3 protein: CAISESISGNTGELFF
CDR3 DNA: TGTGCCATCAGTGAGTCGATTTCAGGGAACACCGGGGAGCTGTTTTTT

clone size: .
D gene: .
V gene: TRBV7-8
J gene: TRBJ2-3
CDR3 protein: CASSPHSVGISPGSTQYF
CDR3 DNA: TGTGCCAGCAGCCCCCACTCCGTCGGGATCTCCCCGGGGTCTACGCAGTATTTT

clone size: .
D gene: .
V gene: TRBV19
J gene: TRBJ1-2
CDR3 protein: CASSIRGTYGYTF
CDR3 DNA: TGTGCCAGTAGTATACGGGGAACCTATGGCTACACCTTC

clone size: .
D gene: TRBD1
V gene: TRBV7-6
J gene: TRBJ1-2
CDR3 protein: CAAGTGPSYGYTF
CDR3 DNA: TGTGCGGCCGGGACAGGGCCCTCCTATGGCTACACCTTC

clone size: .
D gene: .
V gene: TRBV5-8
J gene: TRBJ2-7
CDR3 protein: CASSQPLRDPTYEQYF
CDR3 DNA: TGTGCCAGCAGCCAACCACTTAGGGACCCTACCTACGAGCAGTACTTC

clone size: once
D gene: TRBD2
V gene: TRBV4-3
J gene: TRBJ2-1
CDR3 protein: CASSPGLAYPYNEQFF
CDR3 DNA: TGCGCCAGCAGCCCTGGACTAGCCTATCCGTACAATGAGCAGTTCTTC

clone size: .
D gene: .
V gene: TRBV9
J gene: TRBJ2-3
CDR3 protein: CASSAETGYRTDTQYF
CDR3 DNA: TGTGCCAGCAGCGCAGAAACAGGGTACCGCACAGATACGCAGTATTTT

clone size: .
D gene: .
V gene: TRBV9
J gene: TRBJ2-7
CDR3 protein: CASSVSGSYEQYF
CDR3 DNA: TGTGCCAGCAGTGTCTCAGGGTCCTACGAGCAGTACTTC

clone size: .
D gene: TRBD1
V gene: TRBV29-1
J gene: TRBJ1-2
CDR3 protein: CSVKDRVYGYTF
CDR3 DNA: TGCAGCGTTAAGGACAGGGTCTATGGCTACACCTTC

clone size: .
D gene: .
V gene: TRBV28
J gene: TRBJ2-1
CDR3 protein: CASSFRGQLQGEQFF
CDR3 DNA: TGTGCCAGCAGTTTCAGGGGCCAACTCCAGGGTGAGCAGTTCTTC

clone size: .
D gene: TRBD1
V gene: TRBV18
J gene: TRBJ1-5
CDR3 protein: CASSPDREAAMYLSNQPQHF
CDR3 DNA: TGTGCCAGCTCACCCGACAGGGAAGCCGCCATGTACCTTAGCAATCAGCCCCAGCATTTT

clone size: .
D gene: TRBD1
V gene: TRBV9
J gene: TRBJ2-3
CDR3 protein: CASGRGPDTQYF
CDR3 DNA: TGTGCCAGTGGCAGGGGGCCAGATACGCAGTATTTT

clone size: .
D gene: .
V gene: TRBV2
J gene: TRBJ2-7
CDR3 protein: CASIRDGGTPYEQYF
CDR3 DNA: TGTGCCAGCATTCGAGATGGGGGGACACCCTACGAGCAGTACTTC

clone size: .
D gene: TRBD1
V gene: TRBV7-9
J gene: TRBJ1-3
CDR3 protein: CASSSATGGSGNTIYF
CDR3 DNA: TGTGCCAGCAGCTCCGCTACAGGGGGCTCTGGAAACACCATATATTTT

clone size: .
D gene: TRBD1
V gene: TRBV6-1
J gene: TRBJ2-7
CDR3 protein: CASGQDSYEQYF
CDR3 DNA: TGTGCCAGCGGACAGGATTCCTACGAGCAGTACTTC

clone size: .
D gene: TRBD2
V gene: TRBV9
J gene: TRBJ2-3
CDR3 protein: CASSGTSGGADTQYF
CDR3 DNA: TGTGCCAGCAGCGGGACTAGCGGGGGGGCAGATACGCAGTATTTT

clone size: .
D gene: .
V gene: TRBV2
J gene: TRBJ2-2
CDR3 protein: CASGPDTGELFF
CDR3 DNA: TGTGCCAGCGGGCCCGACACCGGGGAGCTGTTTTTT

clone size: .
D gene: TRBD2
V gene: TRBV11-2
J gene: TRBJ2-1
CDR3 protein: CASSLDLRGLGNEQFF
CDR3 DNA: TGTGCCAGCAGCTTAGATCTGCGGGGGTTGGGTAATGAGCAGTTCTTC

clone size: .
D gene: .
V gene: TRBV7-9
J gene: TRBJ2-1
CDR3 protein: CASKRLDEQFF
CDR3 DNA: TGTGCCTCCAAGAGATTGGATGAGCAGTTCTTC

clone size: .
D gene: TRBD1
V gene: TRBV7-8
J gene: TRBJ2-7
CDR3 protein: CASSLTGYEQYF
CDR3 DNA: TGTGCCAGCAGCTTGACAGGGTACGAGCAGTACTTC

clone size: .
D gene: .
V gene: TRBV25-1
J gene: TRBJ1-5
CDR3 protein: CASKGSEGRSGQPQHF
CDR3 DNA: TGTGCCAGCAAGGGGAGCGAGGGCCGTTCGGGGCAGCCCCAGCATTTT

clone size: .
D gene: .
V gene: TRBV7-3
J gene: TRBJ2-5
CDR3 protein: CASSLRGRETQYF
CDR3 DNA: TGTGCCAGCAGCTTACGAGGGAGGGAGACCCAGTACTTC

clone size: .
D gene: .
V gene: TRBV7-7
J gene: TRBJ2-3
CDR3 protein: CASSSDIPGDTQYF
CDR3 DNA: TGTGCTAGCAGTTCCGACATACCTGGAGATACGCAGTATTTT

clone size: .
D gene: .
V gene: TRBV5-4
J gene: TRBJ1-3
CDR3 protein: CASSLAGLSGNTIYF
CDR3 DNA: TGTGCCAGCAGCTTGGCTGGGCTCTCTGGAAACACCATATATTTT

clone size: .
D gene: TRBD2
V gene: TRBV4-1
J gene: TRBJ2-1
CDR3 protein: CASSPLAGAYNEQFF
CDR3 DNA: TGCGCCAGCAGCCCCCTCGCGGGGGCCTACAATGAGCAGTTCTTC

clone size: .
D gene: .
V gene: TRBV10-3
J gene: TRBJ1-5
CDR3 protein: CAISAEGQPQHF
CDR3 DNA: TGTGCCATCAGTGCGGAGGGTCAGCCCCAGCATTTT

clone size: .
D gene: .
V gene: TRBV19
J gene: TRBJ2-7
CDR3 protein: CASSIGNSHSYEQYF
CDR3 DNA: TGTGCCAGTAGTATAGGTAACAGTCACTCCTACGAGCAGTACTTC

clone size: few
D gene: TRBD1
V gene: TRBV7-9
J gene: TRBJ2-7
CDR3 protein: CASSPDPSRGNEQYF
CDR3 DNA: TGTGCCAGCAGCCCCGACCCAAGCAGGGGGAACGAGCAGTACTTC

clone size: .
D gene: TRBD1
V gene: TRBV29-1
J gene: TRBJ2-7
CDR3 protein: CSGGGTGDSYEQYF
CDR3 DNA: TGCAGCGGGGGGGGGACAGGGGATTCCTACGAGCAGTACTTC

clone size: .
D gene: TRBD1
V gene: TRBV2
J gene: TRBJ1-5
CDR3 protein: CASRKTGAGNQPQHF
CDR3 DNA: TGTGCCAGCAGGAAGACAGGGGCGGGCAATCAGCCCCAGCATTTT

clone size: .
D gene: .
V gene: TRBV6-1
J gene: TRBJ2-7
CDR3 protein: CASSFSNSYEQYF
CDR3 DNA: TGTGCCAGCAGTTTTTCCAACTCCTACGAGCAGTACTTC

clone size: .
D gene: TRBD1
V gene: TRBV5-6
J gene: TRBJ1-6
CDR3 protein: CASSYTGTGRGSPLHF
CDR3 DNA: TGTGCCAGCAGCTACACCGGGACAGGGAGAGGTTCACCCCTCCACTTT

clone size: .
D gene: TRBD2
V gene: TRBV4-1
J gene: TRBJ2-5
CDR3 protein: CASSQDEGGREETQYF
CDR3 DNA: TGCGCCAGCAGCCAAGATGAAGGCGGGAGGGAAGAGACCCAGTACTTC

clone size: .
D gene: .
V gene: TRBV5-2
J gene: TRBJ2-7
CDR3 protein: CASSLWRVAEYGQYF
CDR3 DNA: TGCGCCAGCAGTCTTTGGCGAGTGGCAGAATACGGGCAGTACTTC

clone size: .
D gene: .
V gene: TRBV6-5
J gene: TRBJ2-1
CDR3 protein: CASAYSWGEQFF
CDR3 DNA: TGTGCCAGCGCCTACTCCTGGGGTGAGCAGTTCTTC

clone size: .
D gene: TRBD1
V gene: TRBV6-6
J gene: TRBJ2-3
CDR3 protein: CASSENRGDTQYF
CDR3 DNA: TGTGCCAGCAGTGAGAACAGGGGAGATACGCAGTATTTT

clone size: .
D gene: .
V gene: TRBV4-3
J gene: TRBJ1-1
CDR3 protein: CASSQDNAGWAEAFF
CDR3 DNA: TGCGCCAGCAGCCAAGATAATGCGGGCTGGGCTGAAGCTTTCTTT

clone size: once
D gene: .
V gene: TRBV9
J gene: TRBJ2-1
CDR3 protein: CASSESGIPNEQFF
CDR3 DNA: TGTGCCAGCAGCGAATCAGGGATTCCGAATGAGCAGTTCTTC

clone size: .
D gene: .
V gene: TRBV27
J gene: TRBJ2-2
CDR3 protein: CASSKNHRGGTGELFF
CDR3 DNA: TGTGCCAGCAGTAAAAACCACCGTGGGGGCACCGGGGAGCTGTTTTTT

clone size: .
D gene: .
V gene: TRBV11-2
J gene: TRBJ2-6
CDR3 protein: CASSWGYGANVLTF
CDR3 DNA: TGTGCCAGCAGCTGGGGTTATGGGGCCAACGTCCTGACTTTC

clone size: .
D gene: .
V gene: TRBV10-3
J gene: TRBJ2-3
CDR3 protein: CAISESGWVATDTQYF
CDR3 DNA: TGTGCCATCAGTGAGTCTGGATGGGTAGCCACAGATACGCAGTATTTT